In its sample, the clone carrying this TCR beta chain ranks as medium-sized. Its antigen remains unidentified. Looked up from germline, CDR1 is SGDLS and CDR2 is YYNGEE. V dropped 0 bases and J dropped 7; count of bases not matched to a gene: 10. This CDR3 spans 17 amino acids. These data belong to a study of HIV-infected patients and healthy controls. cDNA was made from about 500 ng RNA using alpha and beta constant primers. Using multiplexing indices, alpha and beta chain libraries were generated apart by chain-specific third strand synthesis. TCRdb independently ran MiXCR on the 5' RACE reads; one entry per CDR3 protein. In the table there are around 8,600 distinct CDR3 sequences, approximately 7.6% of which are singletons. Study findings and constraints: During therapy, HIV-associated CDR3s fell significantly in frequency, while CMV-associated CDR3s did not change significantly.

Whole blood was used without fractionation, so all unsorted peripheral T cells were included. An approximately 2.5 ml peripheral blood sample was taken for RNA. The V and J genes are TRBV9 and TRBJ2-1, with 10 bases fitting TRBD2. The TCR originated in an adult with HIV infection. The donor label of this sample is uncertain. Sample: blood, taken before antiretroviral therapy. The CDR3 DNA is TGTGCCAGCAGCGTAGATGACGCAGCGGGAGGGTTAAATGAGCAGTTCTTC. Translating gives CASSVDDAAGGLNEQFF.